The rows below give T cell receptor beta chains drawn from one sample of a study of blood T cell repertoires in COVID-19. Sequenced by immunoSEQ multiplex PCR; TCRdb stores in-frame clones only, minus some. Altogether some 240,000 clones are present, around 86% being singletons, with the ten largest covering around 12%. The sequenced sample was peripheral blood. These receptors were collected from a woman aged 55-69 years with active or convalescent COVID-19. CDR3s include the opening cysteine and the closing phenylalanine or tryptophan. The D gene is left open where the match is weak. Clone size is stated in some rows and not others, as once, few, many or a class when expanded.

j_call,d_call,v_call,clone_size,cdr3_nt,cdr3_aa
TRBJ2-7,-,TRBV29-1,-,TGCAGCGTTGTTCATGGCAGGTGGTTTTCCTACGAGCAGTACTTC,CSVVHGRWFSYEQYF
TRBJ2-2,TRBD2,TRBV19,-,TGTGCCAGTAGTGACCCGGGGGGGCTAGCGGGGAACACCGGGGAGCTGTTTTTT,CASSDPGGLAGNTGELFF
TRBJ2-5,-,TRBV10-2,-,TGCGCCAGCAGGTTTGGCGGGGAAGAGACCCAGTACTTC,CASRFGGEETQYF
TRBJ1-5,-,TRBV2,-,TGTGCCAGCAGTGAGGGCTTGGGCAATCAGCCCCAGCATTTT,CASSEGLGNQPQHF
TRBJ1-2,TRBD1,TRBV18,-,TGTGCCAGCACCCATGACAGGGACAGTGGCTACACCTTC,CASTHDRDSGYTF
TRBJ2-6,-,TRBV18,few,TGTGCCAGCTCAAATACAGGTCCCTCTGGGGCCAACGTCCTGACTTTC,CASSNTGPSGANVLTF
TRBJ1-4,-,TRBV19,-,TGTGCCAGTAGCGGAGGGGCGGGAGAAAAACTGTTTTTT,CASSGGAGEKLFF
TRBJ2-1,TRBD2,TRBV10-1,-,TGCGCCAGCAGTGAAGGCGCCGGGACTAGCGGCTACAATGAGCAGTTCTTC,CASSEGAGTSGYNEQFF
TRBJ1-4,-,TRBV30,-,TGTGCCTGGGTCGACAGATTTAATGAAAAACTGTTTTTT,CAWVDRFNEKLFF
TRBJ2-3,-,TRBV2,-,TGTGCCAGCAGGTCGGGGGGCCTTTCGACAGATACGCAGTATTTT,CASRSGGLSTDTQYF
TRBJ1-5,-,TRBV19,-,TGTGCCAGTAGTCCCCGACATAGCAATCAGCCCCAGCATTTT,CASSPRHSNQPQHF
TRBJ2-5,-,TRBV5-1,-,TGCGCCAGCAGCTTCCAGAATGAGGGGACCCAGTACTTC,CASSFQNEGTQYF
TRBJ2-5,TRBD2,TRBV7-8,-,TGTGCCAGCAGCTTCCCTAGCGGGGGGATGCAGGGGACCCAGTACTTC,CASSFPSGGMQGTQYF
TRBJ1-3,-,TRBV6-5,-,TGTGCCAGCAGTTACTCAAGGGGAGGCTCTGGAAACACCATATATTTT,CASSYSRGGSGNTIYF
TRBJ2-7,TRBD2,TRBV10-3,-,TGTGCCACAGGACTAGCATCCGAGCAGTACTTC,CATGLASEQYF
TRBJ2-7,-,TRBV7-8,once,TGTGCCAGCAGCTTGGTAACAGCCGCCGCCTCCTACGAGCAGTACTTC,CASSLVTAAASYEQYF
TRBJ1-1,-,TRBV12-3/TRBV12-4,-,TGTGCCAGCATTATGGGGGGGGCTGGTGAAGCTTTCTTT,CASIMGGAGEAFF
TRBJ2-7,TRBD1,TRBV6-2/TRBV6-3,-,TGTGCCAGCAGTTATGCCCGGACAGGATCCTACGAGCAGTACTTC,CASSYARTGSYEQYF
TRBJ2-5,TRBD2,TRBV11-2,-,TGTGCCAGCAGCATCCCCGGGGGGGGCAAAGAGACCCAGTACTTC,CASSIPGGGKETQYF
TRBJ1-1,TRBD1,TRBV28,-,TGTGCCAGCAGTATTACAGGGGGCTCGAACACTGAAGCTTTCTTT,CASSITGGSNTEAFF
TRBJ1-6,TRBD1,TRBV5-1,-,TGCGCCAGCAGCTTGACGACAGGGAGCTCCTATAATTCACCCCTCCACTTT,CASSLTTGSSYNSPLHF
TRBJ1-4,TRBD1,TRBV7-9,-,TGTGCCAGCAGCCTGGGACAGTGGAATGAAAAACTGTTTTTT,CASSLGQWNEKLFF
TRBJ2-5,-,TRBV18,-,TGTGCCAGCTCACCCTATATGGAAGAGACCCAGTACTTC,CASSPYMEETQYF
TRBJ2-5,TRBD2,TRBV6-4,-,TGTGCCAGCAGAGAAAATGGCCCCTTGTTGGGAGGGGAGACCCAGTACTTC,CASRENGPLLGGETQYF
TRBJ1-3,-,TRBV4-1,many,TGCGCCAGCAGCCAAGATGGGGGGGTGGATCTCTCTGGAAACACCATATATTTT,CASSQDGGVDLSGNTIYF
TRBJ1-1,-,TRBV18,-,TGTGCCAGCTCCCTCAACAGGGACCCCACGAGCACTGAAGCTTTCTTT,CASSLNRDPTSTEAFF
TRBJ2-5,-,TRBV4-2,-,TGTGCCAGCAGCCAAGCCTCCACAGGCGGTTGGGAGACCCAGTACTTC,CASSQASTGGWETQYF
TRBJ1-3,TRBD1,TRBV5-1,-,TGCGCCAGCAGCCGACAGGGGGCAGCTGGAAACACCATATATTTT,CASSRQGAAGNTIYF
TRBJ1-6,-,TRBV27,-,TGTGCCAGCAGTTTATTACAGGGTAATTCACCCCTCCACTTT,CASSLLQGNSPLHF
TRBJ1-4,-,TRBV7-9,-,TGTGCCAGCAGCTTGGGGACTGGGAATGAAAAACTGTTTTTT,CASSLGTGNEKLFF
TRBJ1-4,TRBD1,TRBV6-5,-,TGTGCCAGCAGCCGACAGGGTTTTAATGAAAAACTGTTTTTT,CASSRQGFNEKLFF
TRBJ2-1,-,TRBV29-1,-,TGCAGCGTTGAGGCCAGGGGGGAGTTCTTC,CSVEARGEFF
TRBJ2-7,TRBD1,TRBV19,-,TGTGCCAGTAGTATAGATCCGGACAGGGAAGAATGGTACTTC,CASSIDPDREEWYF
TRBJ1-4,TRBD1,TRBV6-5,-,TGTGCCAGCAGGCCTACAGGGGCCCCTAATGAAAAACTGTTTTTT,CASRPTGAPNEKLFF
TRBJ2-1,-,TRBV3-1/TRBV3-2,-,TGTGCCAGCAGCCAACGGGGGGCCTTTTACAATGAGCAGTTCTTC,CASSQRGAFYNEQFF
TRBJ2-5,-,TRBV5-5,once,TGTGCCAGCAGCCGACTAGGACTGGAGACCCAGTACTTC,CASSRLGLETQYF
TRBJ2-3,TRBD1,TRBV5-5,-,TGTGCCAGCAGCCTACAGGGGGATACGCAGTATTTT,CASSLQGDTQYF
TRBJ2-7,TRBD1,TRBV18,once,TGTGCCAGCTCACCTACAGGGGGCAACTACGAGCAGTACTTC,CASSPTGGNYEQYF
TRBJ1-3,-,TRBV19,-,TGTGCCAGTAGACGCGGGAGCAGGGATTCTGGAAACACCATATATTTT,CASRRGSRDSGNTIYF
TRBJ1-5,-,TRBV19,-,TGTGCCACCTCCTTCCGGGGGGTCCAGCCCCAGCATTTT,CATSFRGVQPQHF
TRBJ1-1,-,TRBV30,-,TGTGCCTGGAGCCAGGGAGGCACTGAAGCTTTCTTT,CAWSQGGTEAFF
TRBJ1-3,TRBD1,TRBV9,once,TGTGCCAGCAGCGTAGCTGGCAGGGGGCCTGGAAACACCATATATTTT,CASSVAGRGPGNTIYF
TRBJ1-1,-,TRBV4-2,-,TGTGCCAGCAGCCAAGCAGCGTACCTAAACAGGGCCAACACTGAAGCTTTCTTT,CASSQAAYLNRANTEAFF
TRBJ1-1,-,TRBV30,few,TGTGCCTGGAGTGTTGTAGGGGAGAACACTGAAGCTTTCTTT,CAWSVVGENTEAFF
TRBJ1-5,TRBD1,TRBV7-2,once,TGTGCCAGCAGCGGACAGGGGAATCAGCCCCAGCATTTT,CASSGQGNQPQHF
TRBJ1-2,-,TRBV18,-,TGTGCCAGCTCACCACTCTCGGACAGCGCATATGGCTACACCTTC,CASSPLSDSAYGYTF
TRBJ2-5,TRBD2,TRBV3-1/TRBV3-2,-,TGTGCCAGCAGCCAAGACCGGGTGACTAGCGTGGAGACCCAGTACTTC,CASSQDRVTSVETQYF
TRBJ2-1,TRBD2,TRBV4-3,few,TGCGCCAGCAGCCCCTCTAGCGGGGGGTACAGCAATGAGCAGTTCTTC,CASSPSSGGYSNEQFF
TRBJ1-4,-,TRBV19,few,TGTGCCAGTAGTAGCCGGGGGGTACGGTCAACTAATGAAAAACTGTTTTTT,CASSSRGVRSTNEKLFF
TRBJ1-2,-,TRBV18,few,TGTGCCAGCTCACCATATCCGGAGAGGGTTTATGGCTACACCTTC,CASSPYPERVYGYTF
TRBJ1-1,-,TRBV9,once,TGTGCCAGCAGCGTCCTACAGAAAAACACTGAAGCTTTCTTT,CASSVLQKNTEAFF
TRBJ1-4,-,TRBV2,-,TGTGCCAGCAGTGATCAGGGGCAAGTCGGAAAACTGTTTTTT,CASSDQGQVGKLFF
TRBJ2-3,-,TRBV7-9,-,TGTGCCAGCGGGGTCGGGAGAGATACGCAGTATTTT,CASGVGRDTQYF
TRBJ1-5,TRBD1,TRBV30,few,TGTGCCTGGAGTGCGGGACAGGGGAGCAATCAGCCCCAGCATTTT,CAWSAGQGSNQPQHF
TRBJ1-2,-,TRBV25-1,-,TGTGCCAGCAGTGATATCGCAGGGAACTATGGCTACACCTTC,CASSDIAGNYGYTF
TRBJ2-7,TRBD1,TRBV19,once,TGTGCCAGTAGTAGAGACAGGGGGACCACCTACGAGCAGTACTTC,CASSRDRGTTYEQYF
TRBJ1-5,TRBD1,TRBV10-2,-,TGCGCCACCTTACCTAGACAGGGGGCATGGAATCAGCCCCAGCATTTT,CATLPRQGAWNQPQHF
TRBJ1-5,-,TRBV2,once,TGTGCCAGCAGTGAACTGTATAGCAATCAGCCCCAGCATTTT,CASSELYSNQPQHF